The entry that follows covers one T cell receptor (beta chain) sequence. Using immunoSEQ multiplex PCR, the repertoire was profiled, and TCRdb retains in-frame clones only, with some absent. The table shows 200,000 to 250,000 clones, with approximately 89% occurring only once. The CDR3 covers 16 residues. With V trimmed by 3 bases and J by 1 base, 5 bases remained unmatched. Germline assignment: CDR1 SGHDN and CDR2 FVKESK. The data stem from a study of blood T cell repertoires in COVID-19. Study background: Acute and convalescent COVID-19 specimens originated in the United States, Italy and Spain. T cells, B-cell-depleted T cells, or PBMCs provided the cDNA or gDNA that served as material.

Those who participated ranged in age from 18 to 89 years and resided in about two dozen US areas. A case of COVID-19 had been met by exposed participants within 2 weeks before study entry. The material sequenced was PBMCs or T cells enriched from blood (not recorded which). The sequence was obtained from a woman aged 25-40 years who had been exposed to COVID-19. The chain has TRBV14 and TRBJ1-4; 7 nucleotides line up with TRBD1. CDR3 nucleotide sequence: TGTGCCAGCAGCCAGGGACAGTCCATAACTAATGAAAAACTGTTTTTT. Its translation is CASSQGQSITNEKLFF.